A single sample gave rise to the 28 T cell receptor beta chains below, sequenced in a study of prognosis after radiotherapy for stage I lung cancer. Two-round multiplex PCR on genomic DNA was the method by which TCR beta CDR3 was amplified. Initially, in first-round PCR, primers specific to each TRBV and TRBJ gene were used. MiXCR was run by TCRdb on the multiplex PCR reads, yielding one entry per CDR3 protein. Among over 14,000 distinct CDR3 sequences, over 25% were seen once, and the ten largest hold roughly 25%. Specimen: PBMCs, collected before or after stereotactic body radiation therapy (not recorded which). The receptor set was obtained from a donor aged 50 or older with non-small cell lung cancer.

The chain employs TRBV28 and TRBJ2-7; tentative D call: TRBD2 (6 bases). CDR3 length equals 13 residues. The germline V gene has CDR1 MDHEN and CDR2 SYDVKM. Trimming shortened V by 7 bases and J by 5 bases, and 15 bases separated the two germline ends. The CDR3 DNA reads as TGTGCCAGCACCACCTTGACTAGTAACGAGCAGTACTTC. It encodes CASTTLTSNEQYF.

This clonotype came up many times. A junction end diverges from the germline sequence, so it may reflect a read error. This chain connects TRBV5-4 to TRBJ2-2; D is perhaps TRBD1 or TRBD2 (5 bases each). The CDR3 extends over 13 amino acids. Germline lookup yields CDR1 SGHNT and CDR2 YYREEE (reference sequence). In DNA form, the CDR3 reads TGTGCCAGCAGCTTGGTAGGGACCGCGGAGCTGTTTTTT. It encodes CASSLVGTAELFF.

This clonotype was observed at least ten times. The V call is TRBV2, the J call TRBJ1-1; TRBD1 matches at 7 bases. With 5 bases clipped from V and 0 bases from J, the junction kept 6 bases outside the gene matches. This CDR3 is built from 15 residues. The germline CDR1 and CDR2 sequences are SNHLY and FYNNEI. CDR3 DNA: TGTGCCAGCAGTCCATTACAGGGGTTGAACACTGAAGCTTTCTTT. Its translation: CASSPLQGLNTEAFF.

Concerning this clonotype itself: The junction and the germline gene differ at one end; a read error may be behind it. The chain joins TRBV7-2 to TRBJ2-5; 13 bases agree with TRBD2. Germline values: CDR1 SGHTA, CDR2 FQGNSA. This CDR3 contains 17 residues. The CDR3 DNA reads TGTGCCAGCAGATTGCAGACCCTACTAGCGGGAGGGGGGACCCAGTATTTC. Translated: CASRLQTLLAGGGTQYF.

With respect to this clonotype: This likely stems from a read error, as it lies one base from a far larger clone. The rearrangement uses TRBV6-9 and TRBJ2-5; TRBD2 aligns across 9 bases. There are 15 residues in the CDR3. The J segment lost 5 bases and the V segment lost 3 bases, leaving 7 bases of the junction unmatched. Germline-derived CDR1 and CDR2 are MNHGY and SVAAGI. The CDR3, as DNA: TGTGCCAGCAGTTACCTCCGCGGGAGGGTGGAGACCCAGTACTTC. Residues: CASSYLRGRVETQYF.

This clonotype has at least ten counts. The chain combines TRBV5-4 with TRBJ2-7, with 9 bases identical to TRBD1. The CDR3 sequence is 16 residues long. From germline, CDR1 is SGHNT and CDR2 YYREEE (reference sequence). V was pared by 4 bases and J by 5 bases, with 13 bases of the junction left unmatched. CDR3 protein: CASSHVQGTGSDEQYF. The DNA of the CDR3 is TGTGCCAGCAGCCACGTACAAGGGACAGGGTCGGACGAGCAGTACTTC.

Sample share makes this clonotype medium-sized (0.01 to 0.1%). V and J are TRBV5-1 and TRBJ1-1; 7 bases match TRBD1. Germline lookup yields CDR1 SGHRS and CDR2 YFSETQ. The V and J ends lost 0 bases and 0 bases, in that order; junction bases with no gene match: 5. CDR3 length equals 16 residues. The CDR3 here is CASSLATGQLNTEAFF. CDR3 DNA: TGCGCCAGCAGCTTGGCCACGGGACAGTTGAACACTGAAGCTTTCTTT.

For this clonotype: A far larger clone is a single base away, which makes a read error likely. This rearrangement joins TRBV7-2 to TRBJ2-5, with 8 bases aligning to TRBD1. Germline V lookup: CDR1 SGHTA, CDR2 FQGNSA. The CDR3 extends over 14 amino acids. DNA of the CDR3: TGTGCCAACAGCCCAAACAGGGGGAGGGAGACCCAGTACTTC. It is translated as CANSPNRGRETQYF.

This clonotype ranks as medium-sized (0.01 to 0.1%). CDR3 sequence: CASSFGGSDTQYF. CDR3 DNA: TGCGCCAGCAGCTTCGGGGGTTCAGATACGCAGTATTTT. V gene TRBV5-1 combines with J gene TRBJ2-3, with a weak D call TRBD2 (6 bases). This CDR3 region has 13 residues. Trimming took 2 bases from V and 4 from J, leaving 8 bases between them. Germline lookup yields CDR1 SGHRS and CDR2 YFSETQ.

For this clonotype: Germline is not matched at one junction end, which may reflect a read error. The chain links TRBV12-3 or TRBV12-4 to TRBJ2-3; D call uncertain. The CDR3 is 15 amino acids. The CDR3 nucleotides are TGTGCCAGCTGTTTTGCAGCTGGGTTGACAGATACGCAGTATTTT. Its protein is CASCFAAGLTDTQYF.

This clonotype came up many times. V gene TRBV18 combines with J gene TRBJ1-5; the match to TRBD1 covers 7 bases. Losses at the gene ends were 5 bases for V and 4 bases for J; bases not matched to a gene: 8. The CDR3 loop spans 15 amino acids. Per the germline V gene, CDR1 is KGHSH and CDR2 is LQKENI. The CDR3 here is CASSLGQRTNQPQHF. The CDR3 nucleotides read TGTGCCAGCTCATTGGGACAGCGAACGAATCAGCCCCAGCATTTT.

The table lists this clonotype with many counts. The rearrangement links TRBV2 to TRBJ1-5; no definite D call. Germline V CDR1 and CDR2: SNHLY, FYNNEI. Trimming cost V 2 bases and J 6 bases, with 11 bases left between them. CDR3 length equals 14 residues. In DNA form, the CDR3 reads TGTGCCAGCAGTGAAATGGAAAGGAGTCAGCCCCAGCATTTT. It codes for CASSEMERSQPQHF. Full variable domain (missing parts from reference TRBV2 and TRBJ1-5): EPEVTQTPSHQVTQMGQEVILRCVPISNHLYFYWYRQILGQKVEFLVSFYNNEISEKSEIFDDQFSVERPDGSNFTLKIRSTKLEDSAMYFCASSEMERSQPQHFGDGTRLSIL.

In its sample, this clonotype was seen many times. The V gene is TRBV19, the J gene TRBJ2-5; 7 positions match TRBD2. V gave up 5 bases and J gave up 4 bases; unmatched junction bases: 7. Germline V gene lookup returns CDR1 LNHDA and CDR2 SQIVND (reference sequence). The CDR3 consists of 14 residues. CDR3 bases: TGTGCCAGTAGTGCAACGGGGGAGGGAGAGACCCAGTACTTC. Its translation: CASSATGEGETQYF.

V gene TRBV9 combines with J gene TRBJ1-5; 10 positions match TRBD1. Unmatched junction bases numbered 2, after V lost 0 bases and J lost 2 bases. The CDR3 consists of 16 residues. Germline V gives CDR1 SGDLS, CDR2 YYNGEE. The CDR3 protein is CASSVGGQGGNQPQHF. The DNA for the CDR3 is TGTGCCAGCAGCGTAGGAGGACAGGGGGGCAATCAGCCCCAGCATTTT. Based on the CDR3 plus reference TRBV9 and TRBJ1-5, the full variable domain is DSGVTQTPKHLITATGQRVTLRCSPRSGDLSVYWYQQSLDQGLQFLIQYYNGEERAKGNILERFSAQQFPDLHSELNLSSLELGDSALYFCASSVGGQGGNQPQHFGDGTRLSIL.

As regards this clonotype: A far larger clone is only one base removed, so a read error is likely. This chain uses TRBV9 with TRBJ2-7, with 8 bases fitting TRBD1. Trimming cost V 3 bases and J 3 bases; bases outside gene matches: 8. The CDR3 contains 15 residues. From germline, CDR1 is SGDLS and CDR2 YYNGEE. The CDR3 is CASSAQTGTGYEQYF. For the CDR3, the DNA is TGTGCCAGCAGCGCCCAGACCGGGACAGGCTACGAGCAGTACTTC.

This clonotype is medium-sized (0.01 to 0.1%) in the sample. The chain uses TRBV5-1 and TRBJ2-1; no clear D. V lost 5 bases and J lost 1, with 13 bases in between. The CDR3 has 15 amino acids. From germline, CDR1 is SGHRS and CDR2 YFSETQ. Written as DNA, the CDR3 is TGCGCCAGCAGTATGGTCCCCGGTTCCTACAATGAGCAGTTCTTC. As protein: CASSMVPGSYNEQFF. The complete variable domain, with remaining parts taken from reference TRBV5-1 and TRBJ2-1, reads KAGVTQTPRYLIKTRGQQVTLSCSPISGHRSVSWYQQTPGQGLQFLFEYFSETQRNKGNFPGRFSGRQFSNSRSEMNVSTLELGDSALYLCASSMVPGSYNEQFFGPGTRLTVL.

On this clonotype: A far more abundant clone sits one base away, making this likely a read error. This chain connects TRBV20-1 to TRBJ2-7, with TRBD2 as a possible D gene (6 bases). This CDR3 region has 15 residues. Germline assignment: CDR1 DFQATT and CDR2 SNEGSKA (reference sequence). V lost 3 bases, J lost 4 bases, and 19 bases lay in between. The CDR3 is CSARIGGFGKYEQYF. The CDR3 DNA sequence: TGCAGTGCTAGGATTGGGGGGTTTGGGAAATACGAGCAGTACTTC.

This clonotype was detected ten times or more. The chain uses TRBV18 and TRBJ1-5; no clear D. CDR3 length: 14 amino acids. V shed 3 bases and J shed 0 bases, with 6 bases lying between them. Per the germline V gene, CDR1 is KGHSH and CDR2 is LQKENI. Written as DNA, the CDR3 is TGTGCCAGCTCACCCCAGAATAGCAATCAGCCCCAGCATTTT. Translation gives CASSPQNSNQPQHF. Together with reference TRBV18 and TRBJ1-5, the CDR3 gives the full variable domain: NAGVMQNPRHLVRRRGQEARLRCSPMKGHSHVYWYRQLPEEGLKFMVYLQKENIIDESGMPKERFSAEFPKEGPSILRIQQVVRGDSAAYFCASSPQNSNQPQHFGDGTRLSIL.

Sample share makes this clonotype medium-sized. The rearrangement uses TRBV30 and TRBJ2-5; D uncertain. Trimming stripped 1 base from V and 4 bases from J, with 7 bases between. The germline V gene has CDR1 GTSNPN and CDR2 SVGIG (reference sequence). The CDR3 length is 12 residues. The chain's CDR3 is CAWSATVETQYF. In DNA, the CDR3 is TGTGCCTGGAGTGCCACGGTAGAGACCCAGTACTTC. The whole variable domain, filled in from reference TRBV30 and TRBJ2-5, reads SQTIHQWPATLVQPVGSPLSLECTVEGTSNPNLYWYRQAAGRGLQLLFYSVGIGQISSEVPQNLSASRPQDRQFILSSKKLLLSDSGFYLCAWSATVETQYFGPGTRLLVL.

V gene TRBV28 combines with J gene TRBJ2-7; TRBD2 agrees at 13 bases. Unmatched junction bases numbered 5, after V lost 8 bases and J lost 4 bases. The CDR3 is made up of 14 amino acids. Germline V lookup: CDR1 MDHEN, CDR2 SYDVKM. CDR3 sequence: CASLGLAGIYEQYF. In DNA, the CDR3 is TGTGCCAGCTTGGGACTAGCGGGAATTTACGAGCAGTACTTC.

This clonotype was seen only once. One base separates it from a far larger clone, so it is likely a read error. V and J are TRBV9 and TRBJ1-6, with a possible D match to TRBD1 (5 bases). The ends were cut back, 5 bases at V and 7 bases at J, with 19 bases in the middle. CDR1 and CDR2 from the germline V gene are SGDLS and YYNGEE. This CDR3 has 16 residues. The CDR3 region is CASSYGGIEGNSPLHF. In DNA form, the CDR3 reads TGTGCCAGCAGTTACGGGGGTATTGAGGGGAATTCACCCCTCCACTTT.

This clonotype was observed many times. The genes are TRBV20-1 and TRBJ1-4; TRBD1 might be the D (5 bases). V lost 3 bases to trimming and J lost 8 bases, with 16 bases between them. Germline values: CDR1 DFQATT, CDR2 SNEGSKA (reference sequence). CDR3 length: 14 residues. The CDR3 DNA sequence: TGCAGTGCTAGCTCCGGGACCCTGGGGGAAAAACTGTTTTTT. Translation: CSASSGTLGEKLFF.

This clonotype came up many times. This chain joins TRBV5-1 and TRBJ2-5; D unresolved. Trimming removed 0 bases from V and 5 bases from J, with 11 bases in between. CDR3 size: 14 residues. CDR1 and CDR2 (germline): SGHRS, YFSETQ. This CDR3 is CASSLDSITETQYF. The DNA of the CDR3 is TGCGCCAGCAGCTTGGATTCTATTACCGAGACCCAGTACTTC.

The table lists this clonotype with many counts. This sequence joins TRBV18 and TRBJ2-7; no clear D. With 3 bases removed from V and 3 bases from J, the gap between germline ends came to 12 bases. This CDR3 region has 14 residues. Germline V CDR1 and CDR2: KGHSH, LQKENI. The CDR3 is CASSPRGTLYEQYF. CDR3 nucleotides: TGTGCCAGCTCACCGCGCGGCACCCTCTACGAGCAGTACTTC.

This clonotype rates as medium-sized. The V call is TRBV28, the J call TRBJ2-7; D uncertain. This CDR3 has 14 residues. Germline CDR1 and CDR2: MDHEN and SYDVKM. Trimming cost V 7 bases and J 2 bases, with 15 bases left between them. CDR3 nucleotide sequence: TGTGCCAGCATGGCGACGCAATCGGCCTACGAGCAGTACTTC. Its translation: CASMATQSAYEQYF.

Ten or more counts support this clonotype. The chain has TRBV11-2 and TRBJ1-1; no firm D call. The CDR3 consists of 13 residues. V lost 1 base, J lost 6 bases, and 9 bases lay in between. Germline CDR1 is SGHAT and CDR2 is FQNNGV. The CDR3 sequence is CASSLGEPSEAFF. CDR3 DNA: TGTGCCAGCAGCTTAGGAGAGCCCTCTGAAGCTTTCTTT.

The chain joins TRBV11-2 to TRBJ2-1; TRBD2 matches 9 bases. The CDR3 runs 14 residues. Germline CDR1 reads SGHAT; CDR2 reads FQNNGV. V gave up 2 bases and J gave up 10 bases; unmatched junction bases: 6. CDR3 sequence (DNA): TGTGCCAGCAGCTTACTTTCTAGCGGGGAAGAGCAGTTCTTC. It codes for CASSLLSSGEEQFF.

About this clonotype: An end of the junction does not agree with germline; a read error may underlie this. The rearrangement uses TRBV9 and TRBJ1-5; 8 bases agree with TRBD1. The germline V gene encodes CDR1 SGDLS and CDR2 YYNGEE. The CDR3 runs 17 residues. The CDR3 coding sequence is TGTGCCAGCAGCGCAACCCCCGGGACAGGTATCAATCAGCCCCGGCATTTT. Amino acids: CASSATPGTGINQPRHF.